One sample yielded the 15 T cell receptor beta chains listed below, sequenced in a study of blood T cell repertoires in COVID-19. The repertoire was sequenced with immunoSEQ multiplex PCR; TCRdb's copy has only in-frame clones and lacks some. Seen here are 200,000 to 250,000 clones, around 86% observed once, and the top ten hold approximately 6%. Specimen: peripheral blood. The receptors here all came from an elderly woman with COVID-19, enrolled during active disease.

The rearrangement links TRBV3-1 (or the pseudogene TRBV3-2) to TRBJ1-5; 8 bases align to TRBD1. Germline lookup yields CDR1 LGHDT and CDR2 YNNKEL (reference sequence). This CDR3 spans 15 amino acids. The V and J ends lost 0 bases and 9 bases, in that order; junction bases with no gene match: 7. The CDR3 DNA is TGTGCCAGCAGCCAAGAATCAGGGGGCGGCATGCCCCAGCATTTT. This encodes CASSQESGGGMPQHF.

The chain links TRBV9 to TRBJ1-6, with 9 bases aligning to TRBD1. The CDR3 loop spans 18 amino acids. Germline V gene data show CDR1 as SGDLS and CDR2 as YYNGEE. Unmatched junction bases numbered 11, after V lost 0 bases and J lost 7 bases. Written as DNA, the CDR3 is TGTGCCAGCAGCGTAGCCGGGACAGGGTCTTTTCCGAATTCACCCCTCCACTTT. Translating gives CASSVAGTGSFPNSPLHF.

The chain uses TRBV19 and TRBJ1-5; D is undetermined. Germline CDR1 is LNHDA and CDR2 is SQIVND (reference sequence). This CDR3 is 16 amino acids long. Trimming cost V 1 base and J 0 bases, with 10 bases left between them. The CDR3 reads CASSIGPGFSNQPQHF. DNA for the CDR3: TGTGCCAGTAGTATAGGTCCGGGTTTTAGCAATCAGCCCCAGCATTTT. The entire variable domain, with the rest obtained from reference TRBV19 and TRBJ1-5, is as follows: DGGITQSPKYLFRKEGQNVTLSCEQNLNHDAMYWYRQDPGQGLRLIYYSQIVNDFQKGDIAEGYSVSREKKESFPLTVTSAQKNPTAFYLCASSIGPGFSNQPQHFGDGTRLSIL.

The chain couples TRBV3-1 (or the pseudogene TRBV3-2) to TRBJ1-1; D is unclear. V lost 5 bases and J lost 1, with 8 bases in between. Per the germline V gene, CDR1 is LGHDT and CDR2 is YNNKEL (reference sequence). This CDR3 comprises 13 residues. The CDR3 DNA is TGTGCCAGCAGCTCGGGAGGGAACACTGAAGCTTTCTTT. Protein: CASSSGGNTEAFF.

The CDR3 protein is CASSSWTGHGYTF. CDR3 in DNA: TGTGCCAGCAGTTCGTGGACAGGTCATGGCTACACCTTC. The chain combines TRBV28 with TRBJ1-2; 7 nucleotides match TRBD1. CDR3 length equals 13 residues. Germline CDR1 and CDR2: MDHEN and SYDVKM. V lost 4 bases to trimming and J lost 6 bases; unmatched junction nucleotides: 5.

In its sample, this clone was seen once. This chain connects TRBV21-1 to TRBJ2-4; whether TRBD2, the table's D call, matches the DNA was not checked. TRBV21-1 is classified as a pseudogene. The CDR3 length is 17 residues. The CDR3 spells CASSKYWDSMGKNIQYF. In DNA, the CDR3 is TGTGCCAGCAGCAAATACTGGGACTCGATGGGAAAAAACATTCAGTACTTC.

The chain carries TRBV23-1 and TRBJ1-5; TRBD1 agrees at 11 bases. TRBV23-1 is annotated as an ORF whose role is uncertain. After removal of 2 bases from V and 7 bases from J, the junction contained 1 base not matched to a gene. The CDR3 totals 14 residues. CDR3 residues: CASSQGTGGQPQHF. CDR3 DNA sequence: TGCGCCAGCAGTCAAGGGACAGGGGGACAGCCCCAGCATTTT.

The chain couples TRBV13 to TRBJ1-6; unclear D gene. Germline V gene sequence: CDR1 PRHDT, CDR2 FYEKMQ (reference sequence). This CDR3 is 15 amino acids long. Trimming removed 5 bases from V and 10 bases from J, with 18 bases in between. The CDR3 spells CASSPLPLGGSPLHF. For the CDR3, the DNA is TGTGCCAGCAGCCCCCTACCCCTCGGCGGATCACCCCTCCACTTT.

The chain carries TRBV29-1 and TRBJ1-2, with TRBD1 identical over 9 bases. CDR3 length: 14 amino acids. Trimming at V came to 2 bases and at J to 4 bases, leaving 5 bases not matched to a gene. CDR1 and CDR2 from the germline V gene are SQVTM and ANQGSEA. For the CDR3, the DNA is TGCAGCGTTGAAACAGGGGGCCGTGGCTATGGCTACACCTTC. Protein sequence: CSVETGGRGYGYTF.

The genes are TRBV21-1 and TRBJ2-5; whether TRBD1, the table's D call, matches the DNA was not checked. TRBV21-1 is a pseudogene segment. CDR3 size: 12 residues. CDR3 nucleotide sequence: TGTGCCAGCAGCAAAGGAGACAGGGGCCAGTACTTC. This codes for CASSKGDRGQYF.

This chain uses TRBV28 with TRBJ2-3, with D possibly TRBD2 on 7 matching bases. V was trimmed by 6 bases and J by 2 bases, leaving 30 bases between them. The CDR3 runs 20 residues. CDR1 and CDR2 (germline): MDHEN, SYDVKM. The CDR3 protein is CASSLGVVRREGGSTDTQYF. In DNA form, the CDR3 reads TGTGCCAGCAGCCTAGGCGTCGTCCGCAGGGAGGGGGGGTCCACAGATACGCAGTATTTT. The full variable domain, with the rest looked up from reference TRBV28 and TRBJ2-3, is DVKVTQSSRYLVKRTGEKVFLECVQDMDHENMFWYRQDPGLGLRLIYFSYDVKMKEKGDIPEGYSVSREKKERFSLILESASTNQTSMYLCASSLGVVRREGGSTDTQYFGPGTRLTVL.

The chain combines TRBV15 with TRBJ1-1; TRBD1 might be the D (6 bases). Trimming shortened V by 1 base and J by 10 bases, and 10 bases separated the two germline ends. The CDR3 is 12 residues long. Germline CDR1 and CDR2: LNHNV and YYDKDF (reference sequence). This CDR3 is CATSRGGQVAFF. The CDR3 DNA follows: TGTGCCACCAGCAGAGGGGGGCAGGTAGCTTTCTTT.

J is TRBJ1-4 and V is TRBV5-1; TRBD1 aligns across 7 bases. Losses at the gene ends were 0 bases for V and 3 bases for J; bases not matched to a gene: 17. Germline V gene data show CDR1 as SGHRS and CDR2 as YFSETQ. This CDR3 region has 20 residues. This chain's CDR3 is CASSLGGQAISQRANEKLFF. The CDR3 DNA reads TGCGCCAGCAGCTTGGGAGGACAGGCAATTTCACAGAGGGCTAATGAAAAACTGTTTTTT. The full variable domain, in which reference TRBV5-1 and TRBJ1-4 provide the parts outside the CDR3, is KAGVTQTPRYLIKTRGQQVTLSCSPISGHRSVSWYQQTPGQGLQFLFEYFSETQRNKGNFPGRFSGRQFSNSRSEMNVSTLELGDSALYLCASSLGGQAISQRANEKLFFGSGTQLSVL.

As concerns this clone: Germline and junction disagree at one end, which may indicate a read error. The chain joins TRBV7-7 to TRBJ2-5; TRBD2 aligns across 10 bases. This CDR3 is 16 amino acids long. Germline values: CDR1 SSHAT, CDR2 FNYEAQ (reference sequence). The chain's CDR3 is CASSSVLAGNWETQYF. The CDR3, as DNA: TGTGCTAGCAGCTCTGTACTAGCGGGGAATTGGGAGACCCAGTACTTC.

The chain combines TRBV11-2 with TRBJ2-3, with D unresolved. V was trimmed by 11 bases and J by 8 bases, leaving 14 bases between them. The CDR3 length is 11 residues. CDR1 is SGHAT, CDR2 FQNNGV, per germline. The CDR3 sequence is CASGRTPTQYF. The CDR3 DNA is TGTGCCTCCGGTCGAACGCCTACGCAGTATTTT.